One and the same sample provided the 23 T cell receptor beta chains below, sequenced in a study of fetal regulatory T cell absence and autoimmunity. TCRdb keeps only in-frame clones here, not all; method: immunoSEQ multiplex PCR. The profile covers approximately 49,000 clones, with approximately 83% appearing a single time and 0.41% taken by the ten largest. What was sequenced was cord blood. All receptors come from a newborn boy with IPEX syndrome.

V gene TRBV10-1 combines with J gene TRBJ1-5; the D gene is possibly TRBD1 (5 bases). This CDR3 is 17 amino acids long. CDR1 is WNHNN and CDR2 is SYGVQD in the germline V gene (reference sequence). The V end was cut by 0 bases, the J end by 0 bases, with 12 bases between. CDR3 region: CASSESETGYSNQPQHF. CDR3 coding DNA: TGCGCCAGCAGTGAGTCAGAAACAGGATATAGCAATCAGCCCCAGCATTTT.

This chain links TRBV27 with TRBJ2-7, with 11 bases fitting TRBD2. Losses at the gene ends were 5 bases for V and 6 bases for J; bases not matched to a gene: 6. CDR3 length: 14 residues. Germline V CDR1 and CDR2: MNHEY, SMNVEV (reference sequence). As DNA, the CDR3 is TGTGCCAGCAGTAAAAAGACTAGCGGGGCCGAGCAGTACTTC. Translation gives CASSKKTSGAEQYF.

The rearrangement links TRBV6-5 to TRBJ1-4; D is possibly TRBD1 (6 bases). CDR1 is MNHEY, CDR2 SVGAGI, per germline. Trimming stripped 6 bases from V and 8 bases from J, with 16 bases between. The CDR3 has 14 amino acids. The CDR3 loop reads CASSSQGGYEKLFF. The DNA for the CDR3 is TGTGCCAGCAGCTCACAGGGAGGGTACGAAAAACTGTTTTTT.

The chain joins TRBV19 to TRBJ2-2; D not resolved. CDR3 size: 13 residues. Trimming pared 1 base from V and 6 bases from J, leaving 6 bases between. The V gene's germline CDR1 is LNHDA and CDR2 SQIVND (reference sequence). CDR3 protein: CASSIVWSGELFF. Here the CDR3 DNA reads TGTGCCAGTAGTATAGTTTGGTCCGGGGAGCTGTTTTTT. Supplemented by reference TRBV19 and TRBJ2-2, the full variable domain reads DGGITQSPKYLFRKEGQNVTLSCEQNLNHDAMYWYRQDPGQGLRLIYYSQIVNDFQKGDIAEGYSVSREKKESFPLTVTSAQKNPTAFYLCASSIVWSGELFFGEGSRLTVL.

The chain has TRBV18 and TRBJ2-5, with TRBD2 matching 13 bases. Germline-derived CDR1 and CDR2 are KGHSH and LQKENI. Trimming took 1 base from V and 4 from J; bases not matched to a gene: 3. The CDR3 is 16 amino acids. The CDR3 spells CASSPRTSGRVETQYF. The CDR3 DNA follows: TGTGCCAGCTCACCACGGACTAGCGGGAGAGTAGAGACCCAGTACTTC.

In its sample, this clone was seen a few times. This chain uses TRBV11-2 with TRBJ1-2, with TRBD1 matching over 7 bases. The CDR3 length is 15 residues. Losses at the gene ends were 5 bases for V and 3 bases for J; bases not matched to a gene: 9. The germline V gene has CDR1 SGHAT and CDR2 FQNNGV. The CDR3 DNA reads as TGTGCCAGCAGCCCGGGACAGCCTATTCACTATGGCTACACCTTC. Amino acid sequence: CASSPGQPIHYGYTF. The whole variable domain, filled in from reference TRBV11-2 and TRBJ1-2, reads EAGVAQSPRYKIIEKRQSVAFWCNPISGHATLYWYQQILGQGPKLLIQFQNNGVVDDSQLPKDRFSAERLKGVDSTLKIQPAKLEDSAVYLCASSPGQPIHYGYTFGSGTRLTVV.

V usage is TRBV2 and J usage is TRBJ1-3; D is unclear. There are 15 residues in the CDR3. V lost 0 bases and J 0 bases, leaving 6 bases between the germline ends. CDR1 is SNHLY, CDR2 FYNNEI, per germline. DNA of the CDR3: TGTGCCAGCAGTGAAGCAGGGTTCTCTGGAAACACCATATATTTT. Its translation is CASSEAGFSGNTIYF.

The CDR3 is CASSPLFYGAPDTQYF. CDR3 sequence (DNA): TGTGCCAGCAGTCCGCTCTTTTATGGGGCGCCAGATACGCAGTATTTT. V and J are TRBV27 and TRBJ2-3; D perhaps matches TRBD1 (5 bases). Trimming took 5 bases from V and 4 from J, leaving 19 bases between them. This CDR3 contains 16 residues. Germline loops: CDR1 MNHEY, CDR2 SMNVEV (reference sequence).

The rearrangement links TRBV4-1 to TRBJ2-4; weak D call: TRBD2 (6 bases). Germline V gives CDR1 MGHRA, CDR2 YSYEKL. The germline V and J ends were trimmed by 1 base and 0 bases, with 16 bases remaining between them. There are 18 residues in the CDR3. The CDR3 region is CASSQGGGRGGAKNIQYF. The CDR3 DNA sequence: TGCGCCAGCAGCCAAGGGGGAGGTAGGGGTGGAGCCAAAAACATTCAGTACTTC.

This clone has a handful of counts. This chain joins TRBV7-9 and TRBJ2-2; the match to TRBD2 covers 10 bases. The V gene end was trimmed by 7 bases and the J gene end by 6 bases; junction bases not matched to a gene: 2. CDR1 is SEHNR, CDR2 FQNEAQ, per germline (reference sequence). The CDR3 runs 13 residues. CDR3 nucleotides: TGTGCCAGCACCGGACTAGCGGCCGGGGAGCTGTTTTTT. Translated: CASTGLAAGELFF.

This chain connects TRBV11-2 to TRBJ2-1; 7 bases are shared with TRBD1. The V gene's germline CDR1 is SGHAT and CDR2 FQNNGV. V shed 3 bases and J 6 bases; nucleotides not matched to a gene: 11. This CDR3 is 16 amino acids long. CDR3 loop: CASSFQTATGSNEQFF. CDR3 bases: TGTGCCAGCAGCTTCCAGACCGCGACAGGGAGCAATGAGCAGTTCTTC.

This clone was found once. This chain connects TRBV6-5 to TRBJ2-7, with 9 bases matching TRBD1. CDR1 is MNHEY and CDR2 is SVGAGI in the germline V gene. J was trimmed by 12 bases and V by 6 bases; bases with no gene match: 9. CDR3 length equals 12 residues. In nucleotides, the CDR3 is TGTGCCAGCAGCACCGGGACAGGGAGAAGGTACTTC. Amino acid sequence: CASSTGTGRRYF.

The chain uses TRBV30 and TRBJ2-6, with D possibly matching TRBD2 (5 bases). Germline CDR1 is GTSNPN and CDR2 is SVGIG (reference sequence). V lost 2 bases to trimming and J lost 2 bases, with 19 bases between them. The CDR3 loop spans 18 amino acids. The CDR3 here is CAWSPLGSPSTGANVLTF. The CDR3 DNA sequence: TGTGCCTGGAGTCCTTTGGGGAGCCCGAGCACTGGGGCCAACGTCCTGACTTTC.

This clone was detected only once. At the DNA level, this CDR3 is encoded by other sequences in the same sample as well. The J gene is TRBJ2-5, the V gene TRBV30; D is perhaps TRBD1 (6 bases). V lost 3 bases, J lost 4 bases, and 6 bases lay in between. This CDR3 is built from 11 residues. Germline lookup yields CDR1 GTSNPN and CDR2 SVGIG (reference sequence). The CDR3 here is CAWRTGETQYF. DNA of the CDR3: TGTGCCTGGAGGACAGGAGAGACCCAGTACTTC.

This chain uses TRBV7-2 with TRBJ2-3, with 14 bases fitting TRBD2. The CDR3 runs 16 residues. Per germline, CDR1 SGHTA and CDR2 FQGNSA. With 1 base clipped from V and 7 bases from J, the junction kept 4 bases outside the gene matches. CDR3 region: CASSLGGTSGGHTQYF. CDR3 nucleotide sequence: TGTGCCAGCAGCTTAGGCGGGACTAGCGGGGGTCATACGCAGTATTTT.

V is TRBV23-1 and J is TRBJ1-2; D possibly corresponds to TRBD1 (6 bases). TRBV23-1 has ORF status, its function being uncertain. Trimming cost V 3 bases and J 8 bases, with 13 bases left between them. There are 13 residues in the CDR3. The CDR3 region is CASSQSPGEGYTF. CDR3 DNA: TGCGCCAGCAGTCAGTCTCCAGGGGAAGGCTACACCTTC.

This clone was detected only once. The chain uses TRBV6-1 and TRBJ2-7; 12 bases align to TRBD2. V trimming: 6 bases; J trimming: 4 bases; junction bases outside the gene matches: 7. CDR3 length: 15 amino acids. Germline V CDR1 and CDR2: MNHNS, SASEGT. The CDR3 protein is CASSRTSGAPYEQYF. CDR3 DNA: TGTGCCAGCAGCCGGACTAGCGGGGCCCCTTACGAGCAGTACTTC.

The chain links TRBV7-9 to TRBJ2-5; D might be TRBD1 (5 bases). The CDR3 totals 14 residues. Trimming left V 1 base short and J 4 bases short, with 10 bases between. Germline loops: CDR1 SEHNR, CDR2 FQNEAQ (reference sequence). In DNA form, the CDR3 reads TGTGCCAGCAGCTTAGTAGGGGTTCGAGAGACCCAGTACTTC. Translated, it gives CASSLVGVRETQYF. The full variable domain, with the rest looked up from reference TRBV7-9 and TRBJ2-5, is DTGVSQNPRHKITKRGQNVTFRCDPISEHNRLYWYRQTLGQGPEFLTYFQNEAQLEKSRLLSDRFSAERPKGSFSTLEIQRTEQGDSAMYLCASSLVGVRETQYFGPGTRLLVL.

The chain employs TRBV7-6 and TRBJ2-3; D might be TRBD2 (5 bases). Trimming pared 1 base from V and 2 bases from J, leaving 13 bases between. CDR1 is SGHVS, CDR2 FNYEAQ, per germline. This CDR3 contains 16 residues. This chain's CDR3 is CASSLVSGEITDTQYF. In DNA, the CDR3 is TGTGCCAGCAGCTTAGTTTCCGGGGAAATCACAGATACGCAGTATTTT.

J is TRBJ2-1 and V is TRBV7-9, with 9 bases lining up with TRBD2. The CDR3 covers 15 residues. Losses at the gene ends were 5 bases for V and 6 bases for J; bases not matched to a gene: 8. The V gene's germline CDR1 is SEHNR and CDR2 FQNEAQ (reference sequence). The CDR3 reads CASSLMAGGPNEQFF. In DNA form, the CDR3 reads TGTGCCAGCAGCCTCATGGCGGGGGGGCCCAATGAGCAGTTCTTC.

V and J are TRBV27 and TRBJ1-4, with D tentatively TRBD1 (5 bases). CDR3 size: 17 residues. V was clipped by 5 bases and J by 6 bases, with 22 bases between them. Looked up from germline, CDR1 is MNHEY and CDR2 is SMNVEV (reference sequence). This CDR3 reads CASSQTVWGGRDEKLFF. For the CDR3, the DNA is TGTGCCAGCAGTCAAACCGTATGGGGGGGTCGTGATGAAAAACTGTTTTTT.

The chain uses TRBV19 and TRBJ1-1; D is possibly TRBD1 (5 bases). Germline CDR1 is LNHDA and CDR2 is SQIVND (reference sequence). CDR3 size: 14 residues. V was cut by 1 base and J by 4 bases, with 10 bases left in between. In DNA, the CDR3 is TGTGCCAGTAGTATAGTTACAGGTCTCACTGAAGCTTTCTTT. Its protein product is CASSIVTGLTEAFF.

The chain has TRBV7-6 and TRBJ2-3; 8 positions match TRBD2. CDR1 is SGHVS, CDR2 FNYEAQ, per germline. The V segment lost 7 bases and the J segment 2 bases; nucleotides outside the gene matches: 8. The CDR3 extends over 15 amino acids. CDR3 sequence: CASTPRAGATDTQYF. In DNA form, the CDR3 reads TGTGCCAGCACCCCGCGAGCGGGGGCCACAGATACGCAGTATTTT.